The sequence of this TCR beta chain was determined in a study of blood T cell repertoires in COVID-19. Study at large: Acute and convalescent COVID-19 samples came from the United States, Italy and Spain. Sample material is recorded as cDNA or gDNA derived from T cells, B-cell-depleted T cells, or PBMCs.

The method was immunoSEQ multiplex PCR; TCRdb's version includes in-frame clones alone and lacks a portion of them. Among some 300,000 clones listed, 87% were seen once. Per the germline V gene, CDR1 is SGHRS and CDR2 is YFSETQ. There are 16 residues in the CDR3. The V end lost 4 bases, the J end lost 0 bases, and 16 bases lay between the germline ends. Only a few counts were recorded for this clone. Participants had their cohort set by participant-reported clinical history. Donors in Cohort 3 who had recovered were those with two negative PCRs, healthcare professional clearance, or resolution of their symptoms.

V usage is TRBV5-1 and J usage is TRBJ1-1, with a weak D call TRBD1 (6 bases). The clonotype comes from a woman aged 25 to 39 who had recovered from COVID-19. The sequencing input was PBMCs or T cells enriched from blood (not recorded which). CDR3 amino acids: CASSPRTGGMNTEAFF. CDR3 in DNA: TGCGCCAGCAGCCCCCGAACGGGGGGCATGAACACTGAAGCTTTCTTT. The variable domain in full, with the rest retrieved from reference TRBV5-1 and TRBJ1-1, is KAGVTQTPRYLIKTRGQQVTLSCSPISGHRSVSWYQQTPGQGLQFLFEYFSETQRNKGNFPGRFSGRQFSNSRSEMNVSTLELGDSALYLCASSPRTGGMNTEAFFGQGTRLTVV.